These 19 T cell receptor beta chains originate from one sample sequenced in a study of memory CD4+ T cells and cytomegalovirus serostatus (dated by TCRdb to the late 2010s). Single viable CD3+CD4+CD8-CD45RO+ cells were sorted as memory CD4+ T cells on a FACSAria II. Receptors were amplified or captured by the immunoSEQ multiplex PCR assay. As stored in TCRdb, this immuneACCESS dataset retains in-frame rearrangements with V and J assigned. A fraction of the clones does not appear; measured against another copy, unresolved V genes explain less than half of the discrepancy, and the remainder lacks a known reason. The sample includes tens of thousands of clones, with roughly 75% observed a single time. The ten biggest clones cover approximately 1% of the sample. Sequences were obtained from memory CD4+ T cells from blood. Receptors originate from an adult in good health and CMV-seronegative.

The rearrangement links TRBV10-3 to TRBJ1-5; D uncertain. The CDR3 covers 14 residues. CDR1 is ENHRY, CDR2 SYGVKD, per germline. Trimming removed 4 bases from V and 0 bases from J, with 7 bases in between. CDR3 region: CAISGGFSNQPQHF. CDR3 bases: TGTGCCATCAGTGGAGGGTTTAGCAATCAGCCCCAGCATTTT.

This CDR3 is CASSSGLAVDTQYF. The CDR3 coding sequence is TGTGCCAGCAGCTCGGGACTAGCTGTAGATACGCAGTATTTT. J is TRBJ2-3 and V is TRBV11-2, with 9 positions matching TRBD2. V dropped 4 bases and J dropped 5; count of bases not matched to a gene: 4. The CDR3 has 14 amino acids. Germline CDR1 SGHAT, CDR2 FQNNGV.

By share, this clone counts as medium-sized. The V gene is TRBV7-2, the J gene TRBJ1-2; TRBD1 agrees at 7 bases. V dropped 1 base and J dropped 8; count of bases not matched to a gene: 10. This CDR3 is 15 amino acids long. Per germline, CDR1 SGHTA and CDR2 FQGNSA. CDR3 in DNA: TGTGCCAGCAGCTTAGGTGGGACAGCCCAGAGGGGCTACACCTTC. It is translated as CASSLGGTAQRGYTF.

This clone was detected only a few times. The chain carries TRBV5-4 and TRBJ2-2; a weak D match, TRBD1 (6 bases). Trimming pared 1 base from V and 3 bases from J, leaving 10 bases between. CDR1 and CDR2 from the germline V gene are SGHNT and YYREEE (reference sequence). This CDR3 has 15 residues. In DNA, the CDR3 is TGTGCCAGCAGCTTGCTGGACAGAGACACCGGGGAGCTGTTTTTT. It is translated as CASSLLDRDTGELFF.

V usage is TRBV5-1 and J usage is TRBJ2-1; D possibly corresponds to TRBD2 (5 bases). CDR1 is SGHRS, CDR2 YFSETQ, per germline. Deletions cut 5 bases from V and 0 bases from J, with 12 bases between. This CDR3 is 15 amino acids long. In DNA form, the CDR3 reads TGCGCCAGCAGGCTGGACTCGACCTCCTACAATGAGCAGTTCTTC. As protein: CASRLDSTSYNEQFF.

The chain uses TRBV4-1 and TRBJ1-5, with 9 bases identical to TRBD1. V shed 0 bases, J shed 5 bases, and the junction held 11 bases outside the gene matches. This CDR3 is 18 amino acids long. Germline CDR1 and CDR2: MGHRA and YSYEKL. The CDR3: CASSQDLAGQGQDQPQHF. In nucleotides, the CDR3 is TGCGCCAGCAGCCAAGATTTGGCGGGACAGGGCCAAGATCAGCCCCAGCATTTT.

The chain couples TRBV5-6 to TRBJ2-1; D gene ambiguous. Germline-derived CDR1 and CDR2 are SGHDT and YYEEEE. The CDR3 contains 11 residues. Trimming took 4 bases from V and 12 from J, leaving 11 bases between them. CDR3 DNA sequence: TGTGCCAGCAGCCTTTCTAGAGTGCAGTTCTTC. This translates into CASSLSRVQFF.

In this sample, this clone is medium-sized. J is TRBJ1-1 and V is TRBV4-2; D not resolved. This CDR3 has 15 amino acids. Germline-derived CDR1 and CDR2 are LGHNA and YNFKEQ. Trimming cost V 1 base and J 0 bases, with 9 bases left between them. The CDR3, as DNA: TGTGCCAGCAGCCAAGTAGAGAGGGTGAACACTGAAGCTTTCTTT. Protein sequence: CASSQVERVNTEAFF.

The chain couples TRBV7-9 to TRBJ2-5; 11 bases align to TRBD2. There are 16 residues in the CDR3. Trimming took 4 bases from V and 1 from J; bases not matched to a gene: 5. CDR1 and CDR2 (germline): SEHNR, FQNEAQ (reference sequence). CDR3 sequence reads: CASSSPGLAVQETQYF. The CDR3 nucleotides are TGTGCCAGCAGCTCACCGGGACTAGCGGTCCAAGAGACCCAGTACTTC.

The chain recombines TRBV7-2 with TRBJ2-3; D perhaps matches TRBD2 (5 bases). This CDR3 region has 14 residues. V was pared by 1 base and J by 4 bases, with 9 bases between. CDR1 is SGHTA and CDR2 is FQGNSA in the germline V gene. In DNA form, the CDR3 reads TGTGCCAGCAGCTTAGGCGGGTCTGCAGATACGCAGTATTTT. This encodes CASSLGGSADTQYF.

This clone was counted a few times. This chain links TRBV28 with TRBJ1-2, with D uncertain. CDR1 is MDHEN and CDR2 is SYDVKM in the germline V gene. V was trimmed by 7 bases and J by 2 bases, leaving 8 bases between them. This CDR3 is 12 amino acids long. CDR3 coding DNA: TGTGCCAGCACGAAAAGGAACTATGGCTACACCTTC. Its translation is CASTKRNYGYTF.

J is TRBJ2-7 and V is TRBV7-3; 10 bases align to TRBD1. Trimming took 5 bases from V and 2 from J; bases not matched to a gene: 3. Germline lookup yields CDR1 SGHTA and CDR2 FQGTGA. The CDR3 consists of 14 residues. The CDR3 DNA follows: TGTGCCAGCAGCCCGGGACAGGGGACCTACGAGCAGTACTTC. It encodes CASSPGQGTYEQYF.

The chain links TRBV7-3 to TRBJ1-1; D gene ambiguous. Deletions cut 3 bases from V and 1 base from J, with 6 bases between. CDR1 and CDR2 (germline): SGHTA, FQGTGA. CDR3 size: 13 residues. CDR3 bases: TGTGCCAGCAGCTTTGTAGAGAACACTGAAGCTTTCTTT. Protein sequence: CASSFVENTEAFF.

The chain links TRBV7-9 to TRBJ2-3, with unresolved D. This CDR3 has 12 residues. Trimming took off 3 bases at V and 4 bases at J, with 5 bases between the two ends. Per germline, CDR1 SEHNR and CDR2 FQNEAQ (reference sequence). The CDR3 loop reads CASSFGADTQYF. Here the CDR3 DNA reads TGTGCCAGCAGCTTTGGAGCAGATACGCAGTATTTT.

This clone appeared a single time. CDR3 sequence reads: CASSQDRGYGNTIYF. The CDR3, as DNA: TGTGCCAGCAGCCAAGACAGGGGTTATGGAAACACCATATATTTT. The chain is built from TRBV4-2 and TRBJ1-3, with TRBD1 as a possible D gene (6 bases). CDR3 length: 15 residues. The V end lost 0 bases, the J end lost 3 bases, and 9 bases lay between the germline ends. The V gene's germline CDR1 is LGHNA and CDR2 YNFKEQ.

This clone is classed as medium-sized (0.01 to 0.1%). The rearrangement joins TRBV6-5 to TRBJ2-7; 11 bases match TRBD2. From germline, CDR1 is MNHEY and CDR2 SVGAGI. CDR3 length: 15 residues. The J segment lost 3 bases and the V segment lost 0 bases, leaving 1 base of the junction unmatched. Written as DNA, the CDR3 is TGTGCCAGCAGTTACTCGACTAGCGGGAACTACGAGCAGTACTTC. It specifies CASSYSTSGNYEQYF.

The CDR3 DNA reads as TGTGCCAGCAGAGGACTAGCGGGGACCTACGAGCAGTACTTC. Its translation is CASRGLAGTYEQYF. This sequence joins TRBV2 and TRBJ2-7; 12 positions match TRBD2. This CDR3 region has 14 residues. The V segment lost 6 bases and the J segment 2 bases; nucleotides outside the gene matches: 2. Germline V gene sequence: CDR1 SNHLY, CDR2 FYNNEI.

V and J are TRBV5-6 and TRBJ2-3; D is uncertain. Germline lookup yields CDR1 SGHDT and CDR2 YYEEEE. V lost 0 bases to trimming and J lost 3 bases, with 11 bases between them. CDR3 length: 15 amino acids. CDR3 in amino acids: CASSLGAGRTDTQYF. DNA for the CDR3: TGTGCCAGCAGCTTGGGGGCCGGTAGGACAGATACGCAGTATTTT.

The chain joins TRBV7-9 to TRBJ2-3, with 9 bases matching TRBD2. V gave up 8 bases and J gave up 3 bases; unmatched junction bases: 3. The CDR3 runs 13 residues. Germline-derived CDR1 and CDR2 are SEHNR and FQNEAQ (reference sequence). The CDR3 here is CASGAGGTDTQYF. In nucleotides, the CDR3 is TGTGCCAGCGGAGCGGGGGGAACAGATACGCAGTATTTT.